This TCR beta chain was documented in a study of regulatory T cells in long-lasting Graves disease. The time point is: persistent/refractory GD, antithyroid drugs over 5 years with positive TRAb. PBMC-extracted RNA yielded the TCR library. The germline gives CDR1 MNHEY, CDR2 SMNVEV (reference sequence). There are 13 residues in the CDR3. Deletions cut 9 bases from V and 6 bases from J, with 12 bases between. For TCR beta, libraries came from iRepertoire HTBI primers and Arm-PCR of CDR3 regions. TCRdb recomputed calls from the multiplex PCR reads with MiXCR, one row per CDR3 protein. The sample records about 290,000 distinct CDR3 sequences, under 25% being singletons.

The gene calls are TRBV27 and TRBJ1-6, with D maybe TRBD1 (5 bases). The sequencing used peripheral blood mononuclear cells (PBMCs), collected when the disease was refractory, from a patient treated with antithyroid drugs. This TCR derives from a female donor with Graves disease. In nucleotides, the CDR3 is TGTGCCAGTCGTCCAGGGACTAATTCACCCCTCCACTTT. Translating it yields CASRPGTNSPLHF.